The 7 T cell receptor beta chains presented below share a single source sample, sequenced in a study of shared clonotypes between healthy human individuals. The protocol was immunoSEQ multiplex PCR, while the TCRdb copy is restricted to in-frame clones and leaves out a portion. This sample has 2,500,000 or so clones; 93% occur once, and the top ten carry around 0.4%. What was sequenced was naive CD4+ T cells from PBMCs. Specified subset: CD45RA+ positively selected. The receptors here all came from a man younger than 30 in good health. Some clones in this sample may be carry-over from other donors' samples.

This chain connects TRBV25-1 to TRBJ2-3, with 7 bases matching TRBD1. The CDR3 contains 17 residues. Per germline, CDR1 MGHDK and CDR2 SYGVNS. J gave up 1 base and V 0 bases, and 7 bases lay outside the gene matches. CDR3 protein: CASSEYRAGQGTDTQYF. In DNA, the CDR3 is TGTGCCAGCAGTGAATATCGGGCAGGACAGGGCACAGATACGCAGTATTTT.

V and J are TRBV29-1 and TRBJ1-3; possibly TRBD1 for D (5 bases). CDR1 is SQVTM, CDR2 ANQGSEA, per germline. V shed 4 bases and J shed 2 bases, with 12 bases lying between them. This CDR3 spans 14 amino acids. CDR3 sequence: CSVVPAGAGNTIYF. DNA for the CDR3: TGCAGCGTTGTTCCCGCGGGGGCTGGAAACACCATATATTTT.

V gene TRBV27 combines with J gene TRBJ2-1; D tentatively reads TRBD1 or TRBD2 (5 bases each). Germline V CDR1 and CDR2: MNHEY, SMNVEV (reference sequence). This CDR3 contains 16 residues. Between the trimmed V and J ends, which lost 4 bases and 6 bases, there was a span of 19 bases. The CDR3 reads CASSSGTETWGNEQFF. DNA for the CDR3: TGTGCCAGCAGTTCCGGGACGGAGACCTGGGGCAATGAGCAGTTCTTC.

Comment on this clone: Other DNA sequences of this sample code for an identical CDR3. The rearrangement uses TRBV9 and TRBJ2-3; D might be TRBD2 (5 bases). Trimming removed 1 base at V and 3 bases at J, with 12 bases between. Per germline, CDR1 SGDLS and CDR2 YYNGEE. The CDR3 length is 15 residues. The CDR3 nucleotides read TGTGCCAGCAGCGTAACCGGTGGGAGTACAGATACGCAGTATTTT. Translation gives CASSVTGGSTDTQYF. The full variable domain, with the rest looked up from reference TRBV9 and TRBJ2-3, is DSGVTQTPKHLITATGQRVTLRCSPRSGDLSVYWYQQSLDQGLQFLIQYYNGEERAKGNILERFSAQQFPDLHSELNLSSLELGDSALYFCASSVTGGSTDTQYFGPGTRLTVL.

The V gene is TRBV7-2, the J gene TRBJ2-3; unclear D gene. Trimming left V 2 bases short and J 2 bases short, with 11 bases between. The CDR3 is 15 residues long. The germline gives CDR1 SGHTA, CDR2 FQGNSA. The CDR3 region has the DNA TGTGCCAGCAGCTTACTACCCGGAAACACAGATACGCAGTATTTT. Protein product: CASSLLPGNTDTQYF.

This clone has only a few counts. V and J are TRBV18 and TRBJ1-1; D gene unclear. The CDR3 is 11 amino acids. Germline values: CDR1 KGHSH, CDR2 LQKENI. Trimming took 2 bases from V and 8 from J, leaving 6 bases between them. CDR3 loop: CASSPNEEAFF. DNA for the CDR3: TGTGCCAGCTCACCAAACGAAGAAGCTTTCTTT.

J is TRBJ2-7 and V is TRBV28; tentative D call: TRBD1 (6 bases). V was cut by 6 bases and J by 5 bases, with 20 bases left in between. Germline loops: CDR1 MDHEN, CDR2 SYDVKM. This CDR3 spans 15 amino acids. In DNA, the CDR3 is TGTGCCAGCAGCATAACAGGGCGTCTGGACAACGAGCAGTACTTC. Translated: CASSITGRLDNEQYF. Filled out from reference TRBV28 and TRBJ2-7, the complete variable domain reads DVKVTQSSRYLVKRTGEKVFLECVQDMDHENMFWYRQDPGLGLRLIYFSYDVKMKEKGDIPEGYSVSREKKERFSLILESASTNQTSMYLCASSITGRLDNEQYFGPGTRLTVT.